A selection of T cell receptor beta chains follows, all from one sample in a study of shared clonotypes between healthy human individuals. TCRdb's table, derived via immunoSEQ multiplex PCR, lists solely in-frame clones and lacks some. The sample includes 450,000 to 500,000 clones, roughly 80% of them seen just once. The sequencing input was PBMCs. The receptors here all came from a woman aged 40 to 50 in good health. Some clones in this sample may be carry-over from other donors' samples. The CDR3 runs from the conserved cysteine through the conserved F or W. A D gene is named only where the DNA matches it firmly. Part of the rows lack a size; the others show once, few, many or a class for expanded clones.

J | size | D | length | V | CDR3 | DNA
TRBJ2-5 | few | - | 16 | TRBV4-3 | CASSQGAITLQETQYF | TGCGCCAGCAGCCAAGGAGCGATTACCCTACAAGAGACCCAGTACTTC
TRBJ2-7 | - | TRBD2 | 15 | TRBV6-1 | CASSETAGGPGEQYF | TGTGCCAGCAGTGAAACAGCGGGAGGGCCGGGCGAGCAGTACTTC
TRBJ1-1 | - | TRBD1 | 11 | TRBV20-1 | CSTDRWTEAFF | TGCAGTACGGACAGGTGGACTGAAGCTTTCTTT
TRBJ1-5 | - | - | 12 | TRBV7-9 | CASSLVNQPQHF | TGTGCCAGCAGCCTCGTAAATCAGCCCCAGCATTTT
TRBJ1-1 | - | TRBD1 | 15 | TRBV7-2 | CASSFNTGGGTEAFF | TGTGCCAGCAGCTTCAACACAGGGGGCGGAACTGAAGCTTTCTTT
TRBJ2-2 | - | - | 15 | TRBV7-9 | CASSLGTPNTGELFF | TGTGCCAGCAGCTTAGGGACACCGAACACCGGGGAGCTGTTTTTT
TRBJ1-5 | - | TRBD1 | 14 | TRBV18 | CASSPDRDNQPQHF | TGTGCCAGCTCCCCGGACAGGGACAATCAGCCCCAGCATTTT
TRBJ1-2 | once | - | 13 | TRBV7-2 | CASSLGTGYGYTF | TGTGCCAGCAGCTTAGGGACGGGCTATGGCTACACCTTC
TRBJ2-1 | - | TRBD1 | 15 | TRBV11-3 | CASSDTGGRWGEQFF | TGTGCCAGCAGCGATACAGGGGGCCGGTGGGGTGAGCAGTTCTTC
TRBJ2-7 | once | TRBD2 | 18 | TRBV28 | CASSPRGLAGGSSYEQYF | TGTGCCAGCAGTCCACGAGGACTAGCGGGAGGTAGCTCCTACGAGCAGTACTTC
TRBJ1-4 | - | - | 14 | TRBV6-1 | CASSFSATNEKLFF | TGTGCCAGCAGCTTCAGCGCAACTAATGAAAAACTGTTTTTT
TRBJ2-1 | - | TRBD1 | 15 | TRBV9 | CASSLQGAPYNEQFF | TGTGCCAGCAGCCTACAGGGGGCCCCCTACAATGAGCAGTTCTTC
TRBJ2-7 | - | - | 16 | TRBV18 | CASSSGAGGESYEQYF | TGTGCCAGCTCGTCAGGGGCTGGGGGGGAAAGCTACGAGCAGTACTTC
TRBJ1-1 | - | - | 10 | TRBV25-1 | CASSGRVAFF | TGTGCCAGCAGTGGGCGCGTAGCTTTCTTT
TRBJ1-2 | - | - | 14 | TRBV9 | CASNPGWGLYGYTF | TGTGCCAGCAACCCCGGTTGGGGTCTCTATGGCTACACCTTC
TRBJ1-1 | - | - | 12 | TRBV11-3 | CASSGDTPEAFF | TGTGCCAGCAGCGGGGACACCCCTGAAGCTTTCTTT
TRBJ2-6 | - | TRBD1 | 17 | TRBV7-9 | CASSWDRAKSGANVLTF | TGTGCCAGCAGCTGGGACAGGGCCAAATCTGGGGCCAACGTCCTGACTTTC
TRBJ1-5 | - | TRBD1 | 15 | TRBV28 | CASSLGQGAWQPQHF | TGTGCCAGCAGTTTAGGACAGGGGGCATGGCAGCCCCAGCATTTT
TRBJ2-7 | - | - | 13 | TRBV29-1 | CSVEETPLYEQYF | TGCAGCGTTGAAGAAACCCCCCTGTACGAGCAGTACTTC
TRBJ2-3 | - | - | 13 | TRBV5-6 | CASNPAGADTQYF | TGTGCCAGCAACCCCGCCGGGGCAGATACGCAGTATTTT
TRBJ1-1 | - | - | 15 | TRBV4-2 | CASSQGAGYGTEAFF | TGTGCCAGCAGCCAAGGGGCAGGGTACGGCACTGAAGCTTTCTTT
TRBJ2-7 | - | - | 15 | TRBV28 | CASSPPPSGSGEQYF | TGTGCCAGCAGTCCACCCCCGTCAGGCTCGGGGGAGCAGTACTTC
TRBJ2-3 | - | - | 11 | TRBV20-1 | CSAIGTDTQYF | TGCAGTGCTATAGGCACAGATACGCAGTATTTT
TRBJ2-2 | - | TRBD2 | 13 | TRBV9 | CASSGSNTGELFF | TGTGCCAGTAGCGGGAGCAACACCGGGGAGCTGTTTTTT
TRBJ2-5 | - | - | 14 | TRBV7-6 | CASSLAKGQETQYF | TGTGCCAGCAGCTTAGCGAAAGGCCAAGAGACCCAGTACTTC
TRBJ2-3 | - | TRBD2 | 15 | TRBV7-3 | CASSSIAGLTDTQYF | TGTGCCAGCAGCTCCATAGCGGGTTTAACAGATACGCAGTATTTT
TRBJ2-1 | many | TRBD2 | 13 | TRBV27 | CASSSQGGSQWFF | TGTGCCAGCAGTTCCCAGGGCGGGAGTCAGTGGTTCTTC
TRBJ2-7 | few | - | 13 | TRBV18 | CASSPPFSYEQYF | TGTGCCAGCTCACCACCATTCTCCTACGAGCAGTACTTC